One and the same sample provided the 18 T cell receptor beta chains below, sequenced in a study of T cell responses to AZD1222 COVID-19 vaccine. The method was immunoSEQ multiplex PCR; TCRdb's version includes in-frame clones alone and lacks a portion of them. The table records 200,000 to 250,000 clones, about 93% of them present only once. The specimen comprised peripheral blood, sampled on day 0 of MenACWY control vaccination. These receptor sequences come from an adult in good health.

The chain is built from TRBV25-1 and TRBJ1-4, with 8 bases identical to TRBD1. J gave up 4 bases and V 5 bases, and 3 bases lay outside the gene matches. The germline gives CDR1 MGHDK, CDR2 SYGVNS. CDR3 length: 14 amino acids. In nucleotides, the CDR3 is TGTGCCAGCAGTACGACAGGGGTTAATGAAAAACTGTTTTTT. This codes for CASSTTGVNEKLFF.

The chain couples TRBV4-2 to TRBJ1-2, with D unresolved. The V and J ends lost 3 bases and 2 bases respectively, with 13 bases between them. CDR1 is LGHNA, CDR2 YNFKEQ, per germline. This CDR3 has 15 residues. CDR3 region: CASSQAQSANYGYTF. The CDR3 DNA reads TGTGCCAGCAGCCAGGCACAAAGCGCCAACTATGGCTACACCTTC.

This clone has a handful of counts. The genes are TRBV30 and TRBJ1-2; 7 bases agree with TRBD1. V gave up 0 bases and J gave up 2 bases; unmatched junction bases: 3. Germline V gene data show CDR1 as GTSNPN and CDR2 as SVGIG (reference sequence). The length of the CDR3 is 14 residues. This CDR3 reads CAWSVGTVNYGYTF. The CDR3, as DNA: TGTGCCTGGAGTGTAGGGACAGTCAACTATGGCTACACCTTC.

The rearrangement uses TRBV9 and TRBJ2-3; D tentatively reads TRBD1 or TRBD2 (7 bases each). With 0 bases removed from V and 3 bases from J, the gap between germline ends came to 11 bases. This CDR3 has 15 amino acids. CDR1 and CDR2 from the germline V gene are SGDLS and YYNGEE. The DNA for the CDR3 is TGTGCCAGCAGCGTAGGGGAGGGGGCTACAGATACGCAGTATTTT. Its translation: CASSVGEGATDTQYF.

The count of this clone is one. CDR3 amino acids: CASSRTSGGSLEQFF. The CDR3 nucleotides read TGTGCCAGCAGCCGGACTAGCGGGGGTAGTCTCGAGCAGTTCTTC. The V gene is TRBV3-1 (or the pseudogene TRBV3-2), the J gene TRBJ2-1, with 13 bases fitting TRBD2. The CDR3 has 15 amino acids. Per the germline V gene, CDR1 is LGHDT and CDR2 is YNNKEL (reference sequence). The ends lost 4 bases at V and 10 bases at J; junction bases unmatched: 7.

The chain joins TRBV30 to TRBJ2-7; D ambiguous. Trimming removed 3 bases from V and 2 bases from J, with 5 bases in between. Germline V lookup: CDR1 GTSNPN, CDR2 SVGIG (reference sequence). CDR3 size: 11 residues. CDR3 nucleotide sequence: TGTGCCTGGAGGAAAACCTACGAGCAGTACTTC. This sequence encodes CAWRKTYEQYF.

The V gene is TRBV4-3, the J gene TRBJ1-3; D is unresolved. This CDR3 has 15 amino acids. V was cut by 0 bases and J by 0 bases, with 6 bases left in between. The germline V gene has CDR1 LGHNA and CDR2 YSLEER. CDR3 DNA: TGCGCCAGCAGCCAAGATCACAGCTCTGGAAACACCATATATTTT. As protein: CASSQDHSSGNTIYF.

Only a few counts were recorded for this clone. The V call is TRBV12-5, the J call TRBJ1-2; D might be TRBD1 (5 bases). This CDR3 contains 16 residues. The V end lost 6 bases, the J end lost 0 bases, and 17 bases lay between the germline ends. The germline gives CDR1 LGHNT, CDR2 FRNRAP. The chain's CDR3 is CASGYFRVEANYGYTF. For the CDR3, the DNA is TGTGCTAGTGGCTACTTCAGGGTTGAAGCTAACTATGGCTACACCTTC.

The chain couples TRBV18 to TRBJ1-2, with D tentatively TRBD1 (5 bases). The germline V and J ends were trimmed by 2 bases and 4 bases, with 8 bases remaining between them. In germline, CDR1 is KGHSH, CDR2 LQKENI. The CDR3 spans 13 residues. The CDR3, as DNA: TGTGCCAGCTCACCAGGGGCGATCTATGGCTACACCTTC. Its translation: CASSPGAIYGYTF. The full variable domain, in which reference TRBV18 and TRBJ1-2 provide the parts outside the CDR3, is NAGVMQNPRHLVRRRGQEARLRCSPMKGHSHVYWYRQLPEEGLKFMVYLQKENIIDESGMPKERFSAEFPKEGPSILRIQQVVRGDSAAYFCASSPGAIYGYTFGSGTRLTVV.

CDR3 in DNA: TGTGCCAGCAGTGAGGCGGTCTATGGCTACACCTTC. Its protein is CASSEAVYGYTF. The chain recombines TRBV2 with TRBJ1-2; unclear D gene. CDR1 and CDR2 (germline): SNHLY, FYNNEI. V was pared by 3 bases and J by 4 bases, with 6 bases between. The CDR3 contains 12 residues.

The gene calls are TRBV7-9 and TRBJ1-2; D uncertain. The CDR3 is made up of 15 amino acids. CDR1 and CDR2 (germline): SEHNR, FQNEAQ (reference sequence). V lost 5 bases to trimming and J lost 4 bases, with 17 bases between them. DNA of the CDR3: TGTGCCAGCAGCGACATACTGGGCGGTTCCTATGGCTACACCTTC. This translates into CASSDILGGSYGYTF.

This sequence joins TRBV10-2 and TRBJ2-5; D is unresolved. Germline CDR1 WSHSY, CDR2 SAAADI. The CDR3 is 15 amino acids. Between the trimmed V and J ends, which lost 0 bases and 5 bases, there was a span of 13 bases. The CDR3 reads CASSESGDSVETQYF. DNA for the CDR3: TGCGCCAGCAGTGAGTCCGGCGATAGTGTGGAGACCCAGTACTTC.

The V and J genes are TRBV6-5 and TRBJ1-2; 8 positions agree with TRBD1. J was trimmed by 4 bases and V by 4 bases; bases with no gene match: 11. Germline lookup yields CDR1 MNHEY and CDR2 SVGAGI. The CDR3 sequence is 16 residues long. The CDR3 here is CASSSSSDRAAYGYTF. The CDR3 nucleotides read TGTGCCAGCAGTTCCTCTTCGGACAGGGCGGCCTATGGCTACACCTTC.

The V call is TRBV28, the J call TRBJ1-2, with D possibly being TRBD1 (6 bases). The CDR3 extends over 12 amino acids. CDR1 is MDHEN and CDR2 is SYDVKM in the germline V gene. With 5 bases removed from V and 5 bases from J, the gap between germline ends came to 9 bases. As DNA, the CDR3 is TGTGCCAGCAGTGCAGGGACATATGGCTACACCTTC. The encoded protein is CASSAGTYGYTF.

This clone is a singleton in its sample. The chain is built from TRBV28 and TRBJ1-4, with a possible D match to TRBD1 (6 bases). The length of the CDR3 is 19 residues. CDR1 and CDR2 from the germline V gene are MDHEN and SYDVKM. V lost 4 bases and J 5 bases, leaving 26 bases between the germline ends. CDR3 amino acids: CASSSTIGGGPGLNEKLFF. In DNA, the CDR3 is TGTGCCAGCAGTTCCACCATTGGGGGGGGGCCAGGGTTAAATGAAAAACTGTTTTTT. Full variable domain (remainder filled in from reference TRBV28 and TRBJ1-4): DVKVTQSSRYLVKRTGEKVFLECVQDMDHENMFWYRQDPGLGLRLIYFSYDVKMKEKGDIPEGYSVSREKKERFSLILESASTNQTSMYLCASSSTIGGGPGLNEKLFFGSGTQLSVL.

In regard to this clone: The same CDR3 is also encoded by other DNA sequences in this sample. The V call is TRBV5-1, the J call TRBJ2-3; no firm D call. Germline V gene sequence: CDR1 SGHRS, CDR2 YFSETQ. The V end lost 0 bases, the J end lost 2 bases, and 7 bases lay between the germline ends. This CDR3 comprises 14 residues. The CDR3: CASSLVQITDTQYF. The CDR3 DNA reads as TGCGCCAGCAGCTTGGTACAGATCACAGATACGCAGTATTTT.

The V gene is TRBV14, the J gene TRBJ1-4; no clear D. The germline gives CDR1 SGHDN, CDR2 FVKESK. This CDR3 has 14 amino acids. V lost 1 base, J lost 5 bases, and 8 bases lay in between. This CDR3 reads CASSQALINEKLFF. CDR3 in DNA: TGTGCCAGCAGCCAAGCACTCATAAATGAAAAACTGTTTTTT.

The V call is TRBV4-2, the J call TRBJ1-1, with TRBD1 identical over 11 bases. The ends lost 3 bases at V and 0 bases at J; junction bases unmatched: 6. Looked up from germline, CDR1 is LGHNA and CDR2 is YNFKEQ. The CDR3 runs to 17 residues. The CDR3 nucleotides are TGTGCCAGCAGCCAGGCCGGGACAGGGGGAGTGAACACTGAAGCTTTCTTT. This encodes CASSQAGTGGVNTEAFF.